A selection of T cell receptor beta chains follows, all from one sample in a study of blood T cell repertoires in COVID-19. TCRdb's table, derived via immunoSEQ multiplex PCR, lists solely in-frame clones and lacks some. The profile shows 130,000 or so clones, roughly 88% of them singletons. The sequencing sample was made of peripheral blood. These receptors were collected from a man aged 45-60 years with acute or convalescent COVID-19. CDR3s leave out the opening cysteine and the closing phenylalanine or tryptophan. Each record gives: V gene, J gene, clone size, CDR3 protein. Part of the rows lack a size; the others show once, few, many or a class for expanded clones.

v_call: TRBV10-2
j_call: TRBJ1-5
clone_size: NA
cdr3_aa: ASSPEVWQPQH

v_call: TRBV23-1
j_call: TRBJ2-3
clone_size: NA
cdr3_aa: ASTLTEISTDTQY

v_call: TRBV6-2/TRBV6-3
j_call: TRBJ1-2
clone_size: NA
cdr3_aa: ASSYSNYGYT

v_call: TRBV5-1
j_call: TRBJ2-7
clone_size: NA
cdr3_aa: ASSLGSPSEQY

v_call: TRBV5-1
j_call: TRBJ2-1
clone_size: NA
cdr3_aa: ASKLEAGGNEQF

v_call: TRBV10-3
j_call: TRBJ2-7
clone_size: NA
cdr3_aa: AIRGRGSYEQY

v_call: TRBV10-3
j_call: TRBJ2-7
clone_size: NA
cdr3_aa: AVGTSGRSYEQY

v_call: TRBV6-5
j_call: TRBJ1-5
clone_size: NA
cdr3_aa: ASARQGDQPQH

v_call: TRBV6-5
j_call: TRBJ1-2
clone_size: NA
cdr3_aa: ASSYSIQGAYGYT

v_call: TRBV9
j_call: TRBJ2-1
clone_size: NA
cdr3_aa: ASSDPSGSRNEQF

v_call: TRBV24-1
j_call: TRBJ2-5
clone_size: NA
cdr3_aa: ATKPKGAGETQY

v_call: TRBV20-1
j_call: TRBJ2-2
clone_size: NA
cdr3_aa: SASVGTITGELF

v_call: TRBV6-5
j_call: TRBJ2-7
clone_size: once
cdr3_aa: ASRGLAGAYEQY

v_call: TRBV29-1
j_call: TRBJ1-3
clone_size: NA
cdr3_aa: SAGTGSGNTIY

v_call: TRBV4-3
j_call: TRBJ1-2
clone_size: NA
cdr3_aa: ASSQEGDRNYGYT

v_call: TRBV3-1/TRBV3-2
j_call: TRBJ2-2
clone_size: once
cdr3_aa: ASRSGLAPLSRTGELF

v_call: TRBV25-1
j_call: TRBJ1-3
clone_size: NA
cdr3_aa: ASSLNSPSGNTIY

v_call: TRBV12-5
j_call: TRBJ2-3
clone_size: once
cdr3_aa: ASVGVDTQY

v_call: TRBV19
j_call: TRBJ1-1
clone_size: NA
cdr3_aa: ASRIPGSRTEAF

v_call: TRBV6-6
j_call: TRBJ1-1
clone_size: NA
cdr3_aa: ASSYSRSTEAF

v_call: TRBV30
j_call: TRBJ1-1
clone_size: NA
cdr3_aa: AWSEQLNTEAF

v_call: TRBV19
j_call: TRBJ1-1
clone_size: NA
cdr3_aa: ASSILGVTEAF

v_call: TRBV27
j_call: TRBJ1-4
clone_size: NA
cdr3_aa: ASRIRQGNEKLF

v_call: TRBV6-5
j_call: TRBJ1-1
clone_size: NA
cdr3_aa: ASSTGTGSLEAF

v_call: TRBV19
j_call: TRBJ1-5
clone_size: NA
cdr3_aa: ASSIDHFYSNQPQH

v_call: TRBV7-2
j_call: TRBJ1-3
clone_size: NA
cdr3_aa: ASSLRDNGNTIY

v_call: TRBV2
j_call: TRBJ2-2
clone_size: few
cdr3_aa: ASSTGLAGGAGELF